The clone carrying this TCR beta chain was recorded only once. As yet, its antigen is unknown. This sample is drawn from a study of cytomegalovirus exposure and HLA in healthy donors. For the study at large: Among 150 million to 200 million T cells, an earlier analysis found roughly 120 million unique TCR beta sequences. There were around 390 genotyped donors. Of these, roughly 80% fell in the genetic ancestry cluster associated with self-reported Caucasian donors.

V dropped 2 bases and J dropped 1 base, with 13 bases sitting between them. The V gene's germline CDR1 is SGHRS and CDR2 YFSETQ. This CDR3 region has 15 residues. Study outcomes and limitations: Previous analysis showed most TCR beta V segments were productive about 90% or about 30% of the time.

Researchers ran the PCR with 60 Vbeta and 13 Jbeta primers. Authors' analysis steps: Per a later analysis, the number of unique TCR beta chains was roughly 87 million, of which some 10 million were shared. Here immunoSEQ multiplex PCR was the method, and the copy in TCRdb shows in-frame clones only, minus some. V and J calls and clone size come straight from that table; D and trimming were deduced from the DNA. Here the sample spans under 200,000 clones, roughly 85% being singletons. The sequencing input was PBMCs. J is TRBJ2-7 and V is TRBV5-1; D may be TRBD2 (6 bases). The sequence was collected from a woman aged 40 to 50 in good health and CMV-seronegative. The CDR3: CASSFTGTPSYEQYF. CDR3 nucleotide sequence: TGCGCCAGCAGCTTTACCGGGACTCCTTCCTACGAGCAGTACTTC.